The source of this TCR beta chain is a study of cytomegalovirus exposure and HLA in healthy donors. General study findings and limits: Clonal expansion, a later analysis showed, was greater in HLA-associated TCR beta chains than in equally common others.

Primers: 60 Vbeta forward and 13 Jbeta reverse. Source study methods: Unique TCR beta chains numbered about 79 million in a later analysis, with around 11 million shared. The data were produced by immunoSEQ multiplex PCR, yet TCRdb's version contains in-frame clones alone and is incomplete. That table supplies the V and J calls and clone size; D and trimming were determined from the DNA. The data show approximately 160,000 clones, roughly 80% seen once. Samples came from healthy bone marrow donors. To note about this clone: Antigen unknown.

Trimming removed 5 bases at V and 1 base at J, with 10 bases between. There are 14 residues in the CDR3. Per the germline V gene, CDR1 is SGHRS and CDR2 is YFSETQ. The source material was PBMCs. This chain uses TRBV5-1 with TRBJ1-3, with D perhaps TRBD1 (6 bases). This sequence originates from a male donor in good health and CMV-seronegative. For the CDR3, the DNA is TGCGCCAGCAGATTACAGGGTTCTGGAAACACCATATATTTT. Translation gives CASRLQGSGNTIYF.